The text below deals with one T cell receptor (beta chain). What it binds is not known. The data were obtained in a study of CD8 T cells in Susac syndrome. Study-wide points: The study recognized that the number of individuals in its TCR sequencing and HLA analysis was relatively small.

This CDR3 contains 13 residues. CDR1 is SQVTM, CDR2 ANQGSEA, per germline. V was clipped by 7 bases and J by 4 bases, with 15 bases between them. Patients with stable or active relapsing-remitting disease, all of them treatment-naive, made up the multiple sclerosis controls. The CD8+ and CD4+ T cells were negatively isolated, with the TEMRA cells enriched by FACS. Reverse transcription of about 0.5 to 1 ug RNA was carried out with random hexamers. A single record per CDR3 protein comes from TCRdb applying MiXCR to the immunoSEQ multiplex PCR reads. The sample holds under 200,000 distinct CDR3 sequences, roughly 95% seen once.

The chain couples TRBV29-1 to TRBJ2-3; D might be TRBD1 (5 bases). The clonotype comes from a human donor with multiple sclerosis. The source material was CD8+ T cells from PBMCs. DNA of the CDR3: TGCAGCGGTACCCAAAGGGGATCAGATACGCAGTATTTT. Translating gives CSGTQRGSDTQYF.